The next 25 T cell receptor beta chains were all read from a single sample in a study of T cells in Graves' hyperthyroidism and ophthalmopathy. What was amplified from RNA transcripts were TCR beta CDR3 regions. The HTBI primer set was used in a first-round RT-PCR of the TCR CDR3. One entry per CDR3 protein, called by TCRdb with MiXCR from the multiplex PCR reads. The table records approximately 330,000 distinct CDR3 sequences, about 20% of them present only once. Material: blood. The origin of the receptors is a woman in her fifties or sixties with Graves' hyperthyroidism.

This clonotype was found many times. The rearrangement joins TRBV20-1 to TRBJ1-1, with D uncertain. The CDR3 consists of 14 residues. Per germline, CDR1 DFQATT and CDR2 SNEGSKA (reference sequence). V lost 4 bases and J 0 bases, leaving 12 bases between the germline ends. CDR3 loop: CSANKNGMNTEAFF. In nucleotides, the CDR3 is TGCAGTGCTAACAAGAACGGAATGAACACTGAAGCTTTCTTT.

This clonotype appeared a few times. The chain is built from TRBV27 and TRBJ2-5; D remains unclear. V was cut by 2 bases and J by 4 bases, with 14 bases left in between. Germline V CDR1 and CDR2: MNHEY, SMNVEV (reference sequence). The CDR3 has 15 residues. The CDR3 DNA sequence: TGTGCCAGCAGTTTAAACGACGGCGTCGGAGAGACCCAGTACTTC. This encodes CASSLNDGVGETQYF.

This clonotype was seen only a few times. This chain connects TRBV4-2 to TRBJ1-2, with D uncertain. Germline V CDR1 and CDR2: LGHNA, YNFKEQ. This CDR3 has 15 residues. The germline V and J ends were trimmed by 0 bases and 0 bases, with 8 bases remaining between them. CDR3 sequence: CASSQEGIANYGYTF. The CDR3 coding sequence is TGTGCCAGCAGCCAAGAGGGGATAGCTAACTATGGCTACACCTTC.

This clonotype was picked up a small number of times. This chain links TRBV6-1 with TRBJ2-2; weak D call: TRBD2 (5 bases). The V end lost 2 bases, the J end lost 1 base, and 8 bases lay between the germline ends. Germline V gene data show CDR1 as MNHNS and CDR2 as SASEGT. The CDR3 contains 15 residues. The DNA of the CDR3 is TGTGCCAGCAGTGAATACGGGGTGAACACCGGGGAGCTGTTTTTT. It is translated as CASSEYGVNTGELFF.

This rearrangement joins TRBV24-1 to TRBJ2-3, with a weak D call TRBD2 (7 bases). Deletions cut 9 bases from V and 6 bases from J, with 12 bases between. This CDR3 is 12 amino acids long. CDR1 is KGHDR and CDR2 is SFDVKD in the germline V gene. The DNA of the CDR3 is TGTGCCACCTCGGGGGGCCCGGATACGCAGTATTTT. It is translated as CATSGGPDTQYF.

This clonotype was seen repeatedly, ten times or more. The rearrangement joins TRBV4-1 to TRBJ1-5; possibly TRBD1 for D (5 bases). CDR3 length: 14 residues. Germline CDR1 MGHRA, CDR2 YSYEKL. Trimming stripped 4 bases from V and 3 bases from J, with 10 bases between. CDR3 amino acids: CASSPDRNNQPQHF. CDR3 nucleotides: TGCGCCAGCAGCCCAGACAGAAACAATCAGCCCCAGCATTTT.

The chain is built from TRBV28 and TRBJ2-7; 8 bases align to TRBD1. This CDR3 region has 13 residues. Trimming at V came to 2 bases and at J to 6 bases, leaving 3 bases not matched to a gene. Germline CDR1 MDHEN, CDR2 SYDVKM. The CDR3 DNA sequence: TGTGCCAGCAGTTTAGGCAGGGGGCTCGAGCAGTACTTC. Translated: CASSLGRGLEQYF.

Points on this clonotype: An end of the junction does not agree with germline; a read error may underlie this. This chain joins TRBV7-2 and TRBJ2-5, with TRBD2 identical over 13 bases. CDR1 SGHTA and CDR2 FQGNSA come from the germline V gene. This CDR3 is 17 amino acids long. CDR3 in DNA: TGCGCCAGCAGCCGGACTAGCGGGGGTGCTGTCCAAGAGACCCAGTACTTC. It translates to CASSRTSGGAVQETQYF.

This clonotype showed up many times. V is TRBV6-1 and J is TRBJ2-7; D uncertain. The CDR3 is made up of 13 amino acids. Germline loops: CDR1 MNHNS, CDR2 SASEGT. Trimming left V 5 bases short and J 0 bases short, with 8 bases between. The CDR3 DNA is TGTGCCAGCAGTCGCAGAGACTCCTACGAGCAGTACTTC. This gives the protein CASSRRDSYEQYF.

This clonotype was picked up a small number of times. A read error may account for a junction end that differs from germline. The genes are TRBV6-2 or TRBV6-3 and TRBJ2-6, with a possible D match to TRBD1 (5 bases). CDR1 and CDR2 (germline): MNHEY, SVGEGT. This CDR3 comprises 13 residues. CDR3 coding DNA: TGCACCACAGGTGAAGGGGGGGCCAACGTCCTGACTTTC. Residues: CTTGEGGANVLTF.

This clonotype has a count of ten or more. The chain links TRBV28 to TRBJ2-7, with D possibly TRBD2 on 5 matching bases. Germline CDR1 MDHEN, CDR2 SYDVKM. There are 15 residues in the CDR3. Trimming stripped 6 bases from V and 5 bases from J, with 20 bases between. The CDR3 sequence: CASSRAGGVRDEQYF. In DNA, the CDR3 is TGTGCCAGCAGCCGGGCAGGAGGCGTACGGGACGAGCAGTACTTC.

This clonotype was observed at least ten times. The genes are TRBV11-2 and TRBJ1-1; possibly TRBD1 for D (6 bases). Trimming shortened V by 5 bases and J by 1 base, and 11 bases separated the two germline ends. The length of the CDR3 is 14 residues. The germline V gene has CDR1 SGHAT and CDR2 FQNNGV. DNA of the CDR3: TGTGCCAGCAGCACCCGACAGGAGAACACTGAAGCTTTCTTT. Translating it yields CASSTRQENTEAFF. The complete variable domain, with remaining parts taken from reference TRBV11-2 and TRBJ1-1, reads EAGVAQSPRYKIIEKRQSVAFWCNPISGHATLYWYQQILGQGPKLLIQFQNNGVVDDSQLPKDRFSAERLKGVDSTLKIQPAKLEDSAVYLCASSTRQENTEAFFGQGTRLTVV.

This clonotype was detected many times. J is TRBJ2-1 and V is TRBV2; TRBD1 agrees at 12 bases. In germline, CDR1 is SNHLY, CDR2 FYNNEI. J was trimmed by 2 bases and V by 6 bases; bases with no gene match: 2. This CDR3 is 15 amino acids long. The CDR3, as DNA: TGTGCCAGCAGGGGGACAGGGGGCGCCTACAATGAGCAGTTCTTC. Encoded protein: CASRGTGGAYNEQFF.

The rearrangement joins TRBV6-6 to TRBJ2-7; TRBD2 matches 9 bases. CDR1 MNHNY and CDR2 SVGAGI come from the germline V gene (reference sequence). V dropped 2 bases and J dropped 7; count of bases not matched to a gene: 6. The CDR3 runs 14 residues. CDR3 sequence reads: CASSYGREGREQYF. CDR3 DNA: TGTGCCAGCAGTTACGGGCGGGAGGGCCGGGAGCAGTACTTC.

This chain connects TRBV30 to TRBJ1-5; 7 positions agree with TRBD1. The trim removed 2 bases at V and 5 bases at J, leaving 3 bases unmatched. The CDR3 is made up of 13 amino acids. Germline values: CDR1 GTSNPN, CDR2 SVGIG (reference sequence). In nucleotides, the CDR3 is TGTGCCTGGAGTACAGGGGTGGATCAGCCCCAGCATTTT. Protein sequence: CAWSTGVDQPQHF.

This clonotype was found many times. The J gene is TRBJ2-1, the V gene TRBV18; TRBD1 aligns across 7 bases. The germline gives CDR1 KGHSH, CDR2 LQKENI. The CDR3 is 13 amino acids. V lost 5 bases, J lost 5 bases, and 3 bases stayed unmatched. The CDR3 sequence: CASSSGQDNEQFF. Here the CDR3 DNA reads TGTGCCAGCTCATCAGGACAGGACAATGAGCAGTTCTTC.

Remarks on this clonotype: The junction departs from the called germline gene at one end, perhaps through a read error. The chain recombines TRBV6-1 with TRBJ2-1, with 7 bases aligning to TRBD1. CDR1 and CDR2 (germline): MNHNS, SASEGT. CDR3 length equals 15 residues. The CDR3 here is CASSEPGQLYNERFF. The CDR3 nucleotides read TGTGCCAGCAGTGAACCGGGACAGTTATACAATGAGCGGTTCTTC.

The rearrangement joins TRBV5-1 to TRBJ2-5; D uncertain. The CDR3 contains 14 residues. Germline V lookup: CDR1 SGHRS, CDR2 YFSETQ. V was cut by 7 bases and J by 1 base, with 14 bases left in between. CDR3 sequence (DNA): TGCGCCAGCCGTTTAAGGCCCTCCCAAGAGACCCAGTACTTC. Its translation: CASRLRPSQETQYF.

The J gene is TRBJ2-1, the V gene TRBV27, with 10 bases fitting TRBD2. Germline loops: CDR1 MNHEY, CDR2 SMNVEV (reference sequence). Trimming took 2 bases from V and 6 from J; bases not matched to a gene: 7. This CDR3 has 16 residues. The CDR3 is CASSLQREGLGNEQFF. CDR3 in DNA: TGTGCCAGCAGTTTACAGCGGGAGGGCCTAGGCAATGAGCAGTTCTTC.

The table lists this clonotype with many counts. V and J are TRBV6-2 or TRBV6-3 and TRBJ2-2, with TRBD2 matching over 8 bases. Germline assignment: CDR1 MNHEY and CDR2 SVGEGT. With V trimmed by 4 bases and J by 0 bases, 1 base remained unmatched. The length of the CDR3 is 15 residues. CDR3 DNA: TGTGCCAGCAGTTTGACTAGCGCGAACACCGGGGAGCTGTTTTTT. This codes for CASSLTSANTGELFF.

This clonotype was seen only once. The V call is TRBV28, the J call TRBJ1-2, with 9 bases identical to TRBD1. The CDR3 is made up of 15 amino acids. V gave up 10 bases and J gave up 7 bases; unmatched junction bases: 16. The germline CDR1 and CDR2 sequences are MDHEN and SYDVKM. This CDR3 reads CATVQGARMFGGYTF. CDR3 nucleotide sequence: TGTGCCACCGTACAGGGGGCAAGGATGTTCGGTGGCTACACCTTC.

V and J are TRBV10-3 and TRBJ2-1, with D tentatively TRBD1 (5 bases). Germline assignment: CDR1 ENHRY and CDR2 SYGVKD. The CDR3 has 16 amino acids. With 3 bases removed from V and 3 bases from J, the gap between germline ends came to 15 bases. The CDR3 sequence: CAISEAGQGSYNEQFF. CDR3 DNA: TGTGCCATCAGTGAAGCCGGGCAGGGCAGCTACAATGAGCAGTTCTTC.

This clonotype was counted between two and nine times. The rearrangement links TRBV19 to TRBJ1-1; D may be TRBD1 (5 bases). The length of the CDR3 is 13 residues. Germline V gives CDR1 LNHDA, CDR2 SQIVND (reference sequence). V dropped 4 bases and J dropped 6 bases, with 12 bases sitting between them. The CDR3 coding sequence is TGTGCCAGTAGTAAAACGGGACGGTCTGAAGCTTTCTTT. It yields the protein CASSKTGRSEAFF.

CDR3 DNA: TGTGCCAGCAGTGAGGTCGATAATTCACCCCTCCACTTT. Its protein is CASSEVDNSPLHF. The gene calls are TRBV6-1 and TRBJ1-6; D is uncertain. V lost 3 bases to trimming and J lost 5 bases, with 5 bases between them. This CDR3 region has 13 residues. Per germline, CDR1 MNHNS and CDR2 SASEGT.

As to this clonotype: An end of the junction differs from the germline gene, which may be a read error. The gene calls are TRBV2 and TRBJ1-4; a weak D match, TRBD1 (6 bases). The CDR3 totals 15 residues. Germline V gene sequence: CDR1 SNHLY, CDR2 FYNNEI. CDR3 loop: CASSRSGGAFEKLSF. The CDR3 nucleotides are TGTGCCAGCAGCCGTTCGGGGGGCGCGTTTGAAAAACTGTCTTTT.